A selection of T cell receptor beta chains follows, all from one sample in a study of blood T cells in healthy people across ages. A single record per CDR3 protein comes from TCRdb applying MiXCR to the 5' RACE reads. This sample has hundreds of thousands of distinct CDR3 sequences, with around 45% found just once. Sequences were obtained from blood. The receptors were gathered from a woman in her sixties or seventies in good health. Each CDR3 is given with its conserved first and last residue. D genes are given only for firm matches.

V,D,length,J,CDR3
TRBV5-1,TRBD1,16,TRBJ1-4,CASSPGTGRKNEKLFF
TRBV4-1,-,13,TRBJ1-1,CASSFSTGTEAFF
TRBV28,-,12,TRBJ2-5,CASGHRDRAQYF
TRBV7-2,-,15,TRBJ1-2,CASSLAGRRDYGYTF
TRBV9,TRBD2,14,-,CASTRTSEPDEQYF
TRBV2,-,15,TRBJ2-5,CASSSGGGVKNEKYF
TRBV7-2,TRBD2,13,TRBJ2-5,CASSLTSGNEQYF
TRBV4-3,-,15,-,CASSQDKAGPDEQYF
TRBV3-1,-,17,-,CASSPLLEGQNQETQFF
TRBV9,TRBD1,14,TRBJ1-2,CASSVRTGESGYTF
TRBV28,-,15,TRBJ2-7,CASRQAERGKNEQYF
TRBV2,TRBD1,15,TRBJ2-7,CASGWDRDIYYEQYF
TRBV6-2/TRBV6-3,-,15,TRBJ2-1,CASTPDLSSYNEQFF
TRBV5-1,-,14,TRBJ2-7,CASSPGSSSYEQYF
TRBV6-2/TRBV6-3,TRBD2,17,TRBJ2-1,CASRTGTSSPQYNEQFF